The rows below give T cell receptor beta chains drawn from one sample of a study of blood T cell repertoires in COVID-19. Data came from immunoSEQ multiplex PCR; TCRdb stores just in-frame clones and leaves some out. The data contain roughly 330,000 clones, approximately 86% of them singletons. Sample: peripheral blood. Receptor source: a man aged 25-45 years with COVID-19, enrolled during active disease. The CDR3 runs from the conserved cysteine through the conserved F or W. The order of the fields is J gene, clone size, CDR3 length, D gene, V gene, CDR3 protein, CDR3 DNA. A D gene is named only where the DNA matches it firmly. Clone size, where shown, is once, few, many, or a class for clones that have expanded.

TRBJ2-7 NA 13 NA TRBV5-6 CASSLVAFHEQYF TGTGCCAGCAGCTTGGTGGCATTCCACGAGCAGTACTTC
TRBJ1-3 NA 13 TRBD1 TRBV6-5 CASGDRGGNTIYF TGTGCCAGCGGAGACAGGGGTGGAAACACCATATATTTT
TRBJ1-5 NA 13 NA TRBV7-6 CASSRSRNQPQHF TGTGCCAGCAGTAGGAGTCGCAATCAGCCCCAGCATTTT
TRBJ2-7 NA 15 TRBD1 TRBV6-4 CASSEFGQDSYEQYF TGTGCCAGCAGTGAGTTTGGACAGGATTCCTACGAGCAGTACTTC
TRBJ1-2 NA 14 NA TRBV6-2/TRBV6-3 CASSLSEGNYGYTF TGTGCCAGCAGTCTGTCCGAGGGCAACTATGGCTACACCTTC
TRBJ1-5 NA 14 TRBD1 TRBV27 CASSLQGAEQPQHF TGTGCCAGCAGTTTACAGGGGGCTGAGCAGCCCCAGCATTTT
TRBJ1-4 NA 15 NA TRBV5-1 CASSLGQGQGEKLFF TGCGCCAGCAGCTTAGGGCAGGGGCAGGGTGAAAAACTGTTTTTT
TRBJ2-2 once 14 TRBD2 TRBV28 CASSSGTITGELFF TGTGCCAGCAGTTCGGGGACTATCACCGGGGAGCTGTTTTTT
TRBJ1-1 NA 14 TRBD1 TRBV5-1 CASSSQGANTEAFF TGCGCCAGCAGCTCACAGGGGGCGAACACTGAAGCTTTCTTT
TRBJ1-1 NA 13 NA TRBV11-2 CASSLVQGTEAFF TGTGCCAGCAGCTTAGTGCAGGGCACTGAAGCTTTCTTT
TRBJ2-7 NA 15 TRBD1 TRBV28 CASISHDRGGFEQYF TGTGCCAGCATCTCCCACGACAGGGGGGGTTTCGAGCAGTACTTC
TRBJ1-1 NA 15 NA TRBV18 CASSPTVSQNTEAFF TGTGCCAGCTCACCAACGGTGTCCCAGAACACTGAAGCTTTCTTT
TRBJ1-2 NA 15 NA TRBV28 CASSPSLRATYGYTF TGTGCCAGCAGTCCTAGTTTGAGGGCGACCTATGGCTACACCTTC
TRBJ2-7 NA 13 TRBD1 TRBV28 CASSEDRAYEQYF TGTGCCAGCAGTGAAGACAGGGCATACGAGCAGTACTTC
TRBJ1-1 NA 14 TRBD1 TRBV18 CASSRDSAQSEAFF TGTGCCAGCTCACGGGACAGTGCTCAATCTGAAGCTTTCTTT
TRBJ2-1 NA 15 TRBD2 TRBV6-2/TRBV6-3 CASSYRREGGNEQFF TGTGCCAGCAGTTATCGACGGGAGGGTGGGAATGAGCAGTTCTTC
TRBJ2-1 NA 21 NA TRBV4-1 CASSQMPPVGTILSSYNEQFF TGCGCCAGCAGCCAAATGCCGCCGGTCGGGACAATCCTGTCCTCCTACAATGAGCAGTTCTTC
TRBJ2-2 NA 13 NA TRBV30 CAFTRQVRGELFF TGTGCGTTTACCAGACAGGTTCGGGGGGAGCTGTTTTTT
TRBJ2-6 NA 22 TRBD1 TRBV12-5 CASGQTPFSRGRSISGANVLTF TGTGCTAGTGGTCAGACACCCTTTTCCAGGGGGCGATCTATATCTGGGGCCAACGTCCTGACTTTC
TRBJ1-6 NA 18 TRBD1 TRBV13 CASSGRTGQSSYNSPLHF TGTGCCAGCAGCGGACGGACAGGGCAAAGCTCCTATAATTCACCCCTCCACTTT
TRBJ2-1 NA 12 NA TRBV24-1 CATSDFHTEQFF TGTGCCACCAGTGATTTTCACACGGAGCAGTTCTTC
TRBJ1-1 NA 13 NA TRBV19 CASRGVMNTEAFF TGTGCCAGTAGAGGGGTCATGAACACTGAAGCTTTCTTT
TRBJ2-7 NA 14 NA TRBV11-3 CASSLGAASYEQYF TGTGCCAGCAGCTTGGGTGCGGCTTCTTACGAGCAGTACTTC
TRBJ2-2 NA 17 NA TRBV4-3 CASSQDPPGDGTGELFF TGCGCCAGCAGCCAAGATCCGCCAGGGGATGGCACCGGGGAGCTGTTTTTT
TRBJ2-7 NA 15 TRBD1 TRBV18 CASSPRGTGNYEQYF TGTGCCAGCTCACCCCGGGGGACAGGGAATTACGAGCAGTACTTC
TRBJ2-5 NA 13 NA TRBV15 CATSRDREKTQYF TGTGCCACCAGCAGAGACAGGGAAAAGACCCAGTACTTC
TRBJ2-7 NA 13 NA TRBV30 CAWSRDKFYEQYF TGTGCCTGGAGTAGGGACAAGTTCTACGAGCAGTACTTC
TRBJ1-3 NA 15 NA TRBV4-3 CASSQDRRSGNTIYF TGCGCCAGCAGCCAAGACCGGAGATCTGGAAACACCATATATTTT
TRBJ1-5 NA 17 TRBD1 TRBV28 CASRSGQWIRYYQPQHF TGTGCCAGCAGATCGGGACAGTGGATAAGATACTATCAGCCCCAGCATTTT
TRBJ2-7 NA 15 TRBD1 TRBV6-5 CASSYRRDSAYEQYF TGTGCCAGCAGTTACCGCCGGGACAGCGCCTACGAGCAGTACTTC
TRBJ2-7 NA 11 NA TRBV20-1 CSAKLPYEQYF TGCAGTGCCAAGCTCCCCTACGAGCAGTACTTC
TRBJ1-2 NA 15 NA TRBV21-1 CASSKTGRADYGYTF TGTGCCAGCAGCAAAACGGGCAGGGCTGACTATGGCTACACCTTC